The 23 T cell receptor beta chains in this list originate from one sample, sequenced in a study of blood T cell repertoires in COVID-19. Only in-frame clones appear in the TCRdb table, and some are missing; sequencing was by immunoSEQ multiplex PCR. The sample shows under 250,000 clones, around 83% of them seen only once. The material sequenced was peripheral blood. These receptors originate from a man aged 45-65 years with active or convalescent COVID-19.

The chain employs TRBV15 and TRBJ2-7; 7 positions match TRBD2. With V trimmed by 4 bases and J by 2 bases, 14 bases remained unmatched. From germline, CDR1 is LNHNV and CDR2 YYDKDF (reference sequence). The CDR3 runs to 17 residues. The DNA of the CDR3 is TGTGCCACCAGCACCAGGCGTTGGGCTAGCGGAACCTACGAGCAGTACTTC. Its protein is CATSTRRWASGTYEQYF.

The J gene is TRBJ2-3, the V gene TRBV7-2; a weak D match, TRBD1 (5 bases). V gave up 7 bases and J gave up 6 bases, with 17 bases separating them. CDR1 and CDR2 from the germline V gene are SGHTA and FQGNSA. The CDR3 length is 14 residues. CDR3 loop: CASTLIQVGDTQYF. The DNA of the CDR3 is TGTGCCAGCACCCTAATACAGGTCGGGGATACGCAGTATTTT.

This sequence joins TRBV18 and TRBJ2-1; 12 bases agree with TRBD2. Germline CDR1 KGHSH, CDR2 LQKENI. V shed 6 bases and J 0 bases; nucleotides not matched to a gene: 6. The CDR3 has 17 residues. The CDR3 bases are TGTGCCAGCTCCCCTAGCGGGGGGGGCTACTCCTACAATGAGCAGTTCTTC. Translating it yields CASSPSGGGYSYNEQFF.

The chain's CDR3 is CASSPPRGTNEQFF. The CDR3 bases are TGTGCCAGCAGCCCCCCCCGGGGGACTAATGAGCAGTTCTTC. The chain combines TRBV7-6 with TRBJ2-1, with D possibly matching TRBD2 (6 bases). In germline, CDR1 is SGHVS, CDR2 FNYEAQ. Trimming removed 5 bases at V and 7 bases at J, with 15 bases between. The CDR3 is made up of 14 amino acids. Together with reference TRBV7-6 and TRBJ2-1, the CDR3 gives the full variable domain: GAGVSQSPRYKVTKRGQDVALRCDPISGHVSLYWYRQALGQGPEFLTYFNYEAQQDKSGLPNDRFSAERPEGSISTLTIQRTEQRDSAMYRCASSPPRGTNEQFFGPGTRLTVL.

V is TRBV6-2 or TRBV6-3 and J is TRBJ2-7; D may be TRBD1 (6 bases). This CDR3 contains 16 residues. Per the germline V gene, CDR1 is MNHEY and CDR2 is SVGEGT. Trimming removed 0 bases from V and 2 bases from J, with 14 bases in between. The CDR3 here is CASSYSGDRITYEQYF. The DNA of the CDR3 is TGTGCCAGCAGTTACTCCGGCGACAGGATTACCTACGAGCAGTACTTC.

Here the CDR3 reads CAWSTPWREGLNEQFF. DNA of the CDR3: TGTGCCTGGAGTACCCCCTGGCGGGAGGGCCTCAATGAGCAGTTCTTC. This chain uses TRBV30 with TRBJ2-1; 9 bases align to TRBD2. The CDR3 is 16 residues long. With 2 bases clipped from V and 6 bases from J, the junction kept 11 bases outside the gene matches. Germline CDR1 is GTSNPN and CDR2 is SVGIG (reference sequence).

The chain employs TRBV27 and TRBJ2-5; 9 nucleotides match TRBD1. CDR1 and CDR2 (germline): MNHEY, SMNVEV (reference sequence). The CDR3 has 15 amino acids. J was trimmed by 2 bases and V by 6 bases; bases with no gene match: 7. CDR3 in DNA: TGTGCCAGCAGGACCGGGACAGGGCTTCAAGAGACCCAGTACTTC. Translation: CASRTGTGLQETQYF.

The rearrangement joins TRBV29-1 to TRBJ2-1, with a tentative D call TRBD2 (5 bases). The CDR3 consists of 10 residues. Germline V gene data show CDR1 as SQVTM and CDR2 as ANQGSEA. V lost 7 bases, J lost 10 bases, and 11 bases lay in between. This CDR3 reads CSGASGEQFF. The CDR3 bases are TGCAGCGGAGCTTCGGGGGAGCAGTTCTTC.

The gene calls are TRBV5-1 and TRBJ2-5; 7 bases line up with TRBD2. The CDR3 is made up of 18 amino acids. Losses at the gene ends were 0 bases for V and 5 bases for J; bases not matched to a gene: 16. Germline CDR1 SGHRS, CDR2 YFSETQ. The CDR3 region has the DNA TGCGCCAGCAGCTTGGGCCCCTTCGCGGGAGTTTCAGGGGAGACCCAGTACTTC. Translating gives CASSLGPFAGVSGETQYF. The variable domain in full, with the rest retrieved from reference TRBV5-1 and TRBJ2-5, is KAGVTQTPRYLIKTRGQQVTLSCSPISGHRSVSWYQQTPGQGLQFLFEYFSETQRNKGNFPGRFSGRQFSNSRSEMNVSTLELGDSALYLCASSLGPFAGVSGETQYFGPGTRLLVL.

A single count supports this clone. The V and J genes are TRBV5-4 and TRBJ2-6, with 9 bases aligning to TRBD1. The J segment lost 3 bases and the V segment lost 3 bases, leaving 4 bases of the junction unmatched. The CDR3 spans 16 residues. Per germline, CDR1 SGHNT and CDR2 YYREEE (reference sequence). Here the CDR3 DNA reads TGTGCCAGCAGCTGGGGGACAGGGAGTGGGGCCAACGTCCTGACTTTC. Amino acid sequence: CASSWGTGSGANVLTF. The variable domain in full, completed from reference TRBV5-4 and TRBJ2-6, reads ETGVTQSPTHLIKTRGQQVTLRCSSQSGHNTVSWYQQALGQGPQFIFQYYREEENGRGNFPPRFSGLQFPNYSSELNVNALELDDSALYLCASSWGTGSGANVLTFGAGSRLTVL.

This clone was recorded only once. The V and J genes are TRBV5-1 and TRBJ1-5, with 7 bases that match TRBD1. The CDR3 is 15 amino acids. The V segment lost 0 bases and the J segment 4 bases; nucleotides outside the gene matches: 4. Germline V gene sequence: CDR1 SGHRS, CDR2 YFSETQ. The CDR3 DNA reads as TGCGCCAGCAGCTTGGCCGGGACAGAAAATCAGCCCCAGCATTTT. This translates into CASSLAGTENQPQHF.

The rearrangement joins TRBV28 to TRBJ2-5, with D tentatively TRBD1 (6 bases). CDR3 length equals 16 residues. Per the germline V gene, CDR1 is MDHEN and CDR2 is SYDVKM. V dropped 5 bases and J dropped 1 base, with 17 bases sitting between them. The CDR3 is CASSSRTDPFQETQYF. The CDR3 coding sequence is TGTGCCAGCAGTAGTCGGACAGACCCATTCCAAGAGACCCAGTACTTC.

The chain recombines TRBV21-1 with TRBJ2-1; TRBD1, the table's D call, was not compared with the DNA. TRBV21-1 is a pseudogene. The CDR3 sequence is 17 residues long. The CDR3 DNA reads as TGTGCCAGCAGCGGTCCAGGGGTTGGGGTCGCCTACAATGAGCAGTTCTTC. Protein product: CASSGPGVGVAYNEQFF.

This sequence joins TRBV5-5 and TRBJ2-7, with D perhaps TRBD1 (5 bases). Per germline, CDR1 SGHKS and CDR2 YYEKEE (reference sequence). The CDR3 extends over 15 amino acids. Trimming removed 0 bases from V and 0 bases from J, with 10 bases in between. The CDR3 DNA is TGTGCCAGCAGCTTGGGAGCCGACAGCTCCTACGAGCAGTACTTC. Translated: CASSLGADSSYEQYF.

The CDR3 reads CASSDGLAGTGELFF. The CDR3 bases are TGTGCCAGCAGTGACGGACTAGCGGGCACCGGGGAGCTGTTTTTT. J is TRBJ2-2 and V is TRBV2, with 11 bases fitting TRBD2. Losses at the gene ends were 3 bases for V and 4 bases for J; bases not matched to a gene: 1. The CDR3 has 15 residues. The V gene's germline CDR1 is SNHLY and CDR2 FYNNEI.

This chain joins TRBV28 and TRBJ1-2; 8 bases are a match to TRBD1. The CDR3 consists of 13 residues. CDR1 is MDHEN, CDR2 SYDVKM, per germline. Germline trimming cut 6 bases from V and 4 bases from J; bases unmatched to any gene: 4. In DNA form, the CDR3 reads TGTGCCAGCAGCTTGGGGACAGGCTATGGCTACACCTTC. Translation: CASSLGTGYGYTF.

The chain combines TRBV5-6 with TRBJ2-3; D possibly corresponds to TRBD1 (6 bases). The CDR3 runs to 14 residues. The V gene's germline CDR1 is SGHDT and CDR2 YYEEEE. V was cut by 2 bases and J by 1 base, with 8 bases left in between. The chain's CDR3 is CASSFGTRTDTQYF. The DNA for the CDR3 is TGTGCCAGCAGCTTCGGGACACGCACAGATACGCAGTATTTT.

This clone was seen only a few times. The J gene is TRBJ2-1, the V gene TRBV18; 7 bases fit TRBD1. From germline, CDR1 is KGHSH and CDR2 LQKENI. J gave up 5 bases and V 3 bases, and 13 bases lay outside the gene matches. The CDR3 loop spans 17 amino acids. The chain's CDR3 is CASSPPRQGRSHNEQFF. In DNA, the CDR3 is TGTGCCAGCTCACCGCCCCGACAGGGACGGTCTCACAATGAGCAGTTCTTC.

V gene TRBV7-2 combines with J gene TRBJ1-1; 7 bases are shared with TRBD1. In germline, CDR1 is SGHTA, CDR2 FQGNSA. Unmatched junction bases numbered 12, after V lost 5 bases and J lost 3 bases. The CDR3 has 16 residues. Here the CDR3 reads CASSTDPTGLDTEAFF. The DNA for the CDR3 is TGTGCCAGCAGCACCGACCCGACAGGGTTGGACACTGAAGCTTTCTTT.

This clone has just a few counts. The V gene is TRBV27, the J gene TRBJ1-2; 8 positions agree with TRBD1. This CDR3 has 13 amino acids. V lost 2 bases to trimming and J lost 12 bases; unmatched junction nucleotides: 8. Per germline, CDR1 MNHEY and CDR2 SMNVEV (reference sequence). The CDR3 sequence: CASSLGTGGINTF. CDR3 sequence (DNA): TGTGCCAGCAGTTTAGGAACAGGGGGAATCAACACCTTC.

The chain uses TRBV9 and TRBJ2-3; 12 nucleotides match TRBD2. CDR3 length: 15 amino acids. CDR1 SGDLS and CDR2 YYNGEE come from the germline V gene. J was trimmed by 6 bases and V by 0 bases; bases with no gene match: 2. CDR3 region: CASSVGLAGVDTQYF. The CDR3 nucleotides read TGTGCCAGCAGCGTAGGACTAGCGGGGGTGGATACGCAGTATTTT. The whole variable domain, filled in from reference TRBV9 and TRBJ2-3, reads DSGVTQTPKHLITATGQRVTLRCSPRSGDLSVYWYQQSLDQGLQFLIQYYNGEERAKGNILERFSAQQFPDLHSELNLSSLELGDSALYFCASSVGLAGVDTQYFGPGTRLTVL.

The gene calls are TRBV11-2 and TRBJ1-2, with D tentatively TRBD1 (5 bases). The germline V gene has CDR1 SGHAT and CDR2 FQNNGV. The CDR3 runs to 19 residues. V was pared by 3 bases and J by 1 base, with 24 bases between. CDR3 residues: CASSFFSGTASVLNYGYTF. CDR3 sequence (DNA): TGTGCCAGCAGCTTTTTTTCCGGGACTGCTAGCGTGCTTAACTATGGCTACACCTTC.

The rearrangement uses TRBV28 and TRBJ2-4; TRBD1 agrees at 12 bases. Germline trimming cut 6 bases from V and 0 bases from J; bases unmatched to any gene: 9. The CDR3 has 18 residues. Germline V CDR1 and CDR2: MDHEN, SYDVKM. The CDR3 bases are TGTGCCAGCAGCCGTCCCGGGACAGGGGGCACAGCCAAAAACATTCAGTACTTC. It codes for CASSRPGTGGTAKNIQYF.